The sequence of this TCR beta chain was determined in a study of vaccination and CD4 T cells after COVID-19. Study-level information: Sampling post-COVID took place a median around 100 days after diagnosis (range 35 to 161). As a positive control, some control cultures were given a CEFX pool, while others were given an HIV-1 Nef pool or no peptide.

Scientists ran DNA taken from cultured CD4+ T cells through the Oncomine TCR Beta short-read assay for sequencing. MiXCR was run by TCRdb on the PCR reads, yielding one entry per CDR3 protein. The sample lists about 7,800 distinct CDR3 sequences, 30% to 40% occurring once. Germline V gives CDR1 MRHNA, CDR2 SNTAGT. Trimming pared 5 bases from V and 5 bases from J, leaving 22 bases between. The CDR3 length is 17 residues. The treatment denotes: roughly 11-day PBMC culture with coronavirus spike peptide pools or control peptides (ViraFEST assay). Harvesting of the unexposed donor's CD4+ T cells predated the COVID-19 pandemic (2011-2018). ViraFEST used peptide pools to expand antigen-specific T cells, then sequenced TCRs. CD4+ T cells from unexposed donors were probed, cells permitting, with SARS-CoV-2 S/N and four cold-coronavirus spikes. On this clonotype: Its specificity is not known.

This TCR came from a human donor in good health. Sequences were obtained from CD4+ T cells from blood, cultured in vitro. The V call is TRBV6-4, the J call TRBJ2-1, with D perhaps matching TRBD1 (6 bases). The CDR3 nucleotides are TGTGCCAGCAGTAAGGGGCAGGGGCCCATTCGTGACAATGAGCAGTTCTTC. It encodes CASSKGQGPIRDNEQFF.